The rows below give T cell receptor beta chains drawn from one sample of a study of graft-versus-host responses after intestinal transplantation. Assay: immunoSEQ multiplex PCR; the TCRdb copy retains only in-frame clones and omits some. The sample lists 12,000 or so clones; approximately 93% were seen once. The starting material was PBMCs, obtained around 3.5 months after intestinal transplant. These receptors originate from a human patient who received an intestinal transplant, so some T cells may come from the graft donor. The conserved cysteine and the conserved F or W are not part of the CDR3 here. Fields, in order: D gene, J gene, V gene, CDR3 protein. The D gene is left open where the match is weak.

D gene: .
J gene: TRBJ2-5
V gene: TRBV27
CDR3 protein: ASRSTGSSQETQY

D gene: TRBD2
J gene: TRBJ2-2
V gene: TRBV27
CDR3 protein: ASSILAGPGELF

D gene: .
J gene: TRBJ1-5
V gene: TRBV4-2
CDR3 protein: ASSQDEGKPQH

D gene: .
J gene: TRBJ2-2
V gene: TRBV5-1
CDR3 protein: ASRPTVAGELF

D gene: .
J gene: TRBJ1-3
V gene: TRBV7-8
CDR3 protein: ASSFKGSGNTIY

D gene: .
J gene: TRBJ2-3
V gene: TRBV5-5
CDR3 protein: ASSNIPQGGLYSDTQY

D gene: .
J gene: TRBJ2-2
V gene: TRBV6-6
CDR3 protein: ASSPPRDGELF

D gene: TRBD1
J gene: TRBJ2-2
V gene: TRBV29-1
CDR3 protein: SVEMTGANTGELF

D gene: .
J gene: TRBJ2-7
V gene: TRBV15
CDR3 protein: ATSRDSGRSYEQY

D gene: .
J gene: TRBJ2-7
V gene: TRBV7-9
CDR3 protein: ASTSFLGGISYEQY

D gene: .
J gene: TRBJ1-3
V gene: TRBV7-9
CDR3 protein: ASSLPLEHTIY

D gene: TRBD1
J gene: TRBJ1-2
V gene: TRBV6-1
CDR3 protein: ASSDGDRGVGYT

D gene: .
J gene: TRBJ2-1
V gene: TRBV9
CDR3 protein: ASSEGGSGYNEQF

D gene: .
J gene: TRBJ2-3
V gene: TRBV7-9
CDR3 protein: ASSPIGSSDTQY

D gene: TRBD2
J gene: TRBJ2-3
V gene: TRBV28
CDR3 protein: ASSPGLAGGPGSDTQY

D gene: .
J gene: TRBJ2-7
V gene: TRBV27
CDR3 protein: ASSLWAPMSGTSYEQY

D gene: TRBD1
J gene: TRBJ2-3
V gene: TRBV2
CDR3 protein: ASSELRTGLTDTQY

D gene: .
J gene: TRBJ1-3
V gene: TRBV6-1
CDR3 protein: ASSEDDSGNTIY

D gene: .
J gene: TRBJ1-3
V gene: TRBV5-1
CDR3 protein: ASSLRGSGNTIY

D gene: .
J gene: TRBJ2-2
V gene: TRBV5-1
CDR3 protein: ASGEGARADGELF

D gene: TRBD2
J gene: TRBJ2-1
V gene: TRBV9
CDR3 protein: ASSLGTSGDEQF

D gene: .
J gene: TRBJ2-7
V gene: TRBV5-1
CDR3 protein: ASSLAGIVVNDHEQY

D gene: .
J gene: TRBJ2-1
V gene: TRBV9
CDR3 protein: ASSVDYNEQF

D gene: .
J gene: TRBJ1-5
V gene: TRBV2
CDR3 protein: ASSRRVGQSQH

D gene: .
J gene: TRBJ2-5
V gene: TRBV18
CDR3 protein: ASSPYTEGETQY

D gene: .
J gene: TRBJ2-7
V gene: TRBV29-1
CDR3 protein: SVVGVGTGSDEQY

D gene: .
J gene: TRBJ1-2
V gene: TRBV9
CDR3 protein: ASSVGNSNYGYT

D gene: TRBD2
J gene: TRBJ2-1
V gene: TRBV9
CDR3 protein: ASSVLAGPYNEQF

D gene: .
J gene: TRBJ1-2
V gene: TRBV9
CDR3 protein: ASSPETSPYGYT

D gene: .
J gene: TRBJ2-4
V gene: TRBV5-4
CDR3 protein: ASSQGDKRNIQY

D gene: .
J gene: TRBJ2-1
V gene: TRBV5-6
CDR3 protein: ASDPWDEQF

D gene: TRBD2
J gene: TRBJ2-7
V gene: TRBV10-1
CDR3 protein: ASSDYGTSGTYEQY

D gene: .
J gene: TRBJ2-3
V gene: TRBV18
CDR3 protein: ASSPPSRPDTQY

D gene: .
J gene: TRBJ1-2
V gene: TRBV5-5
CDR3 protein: ASSLEAPYYGYT

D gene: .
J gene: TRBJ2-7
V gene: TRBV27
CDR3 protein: ASSLSRDYEQY

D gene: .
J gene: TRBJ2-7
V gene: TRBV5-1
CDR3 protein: ASSATGRSSYEQY

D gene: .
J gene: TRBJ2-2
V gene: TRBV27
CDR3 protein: ASSLSGPPNTGELF

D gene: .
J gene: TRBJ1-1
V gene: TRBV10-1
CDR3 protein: ASSESTLSTEAF